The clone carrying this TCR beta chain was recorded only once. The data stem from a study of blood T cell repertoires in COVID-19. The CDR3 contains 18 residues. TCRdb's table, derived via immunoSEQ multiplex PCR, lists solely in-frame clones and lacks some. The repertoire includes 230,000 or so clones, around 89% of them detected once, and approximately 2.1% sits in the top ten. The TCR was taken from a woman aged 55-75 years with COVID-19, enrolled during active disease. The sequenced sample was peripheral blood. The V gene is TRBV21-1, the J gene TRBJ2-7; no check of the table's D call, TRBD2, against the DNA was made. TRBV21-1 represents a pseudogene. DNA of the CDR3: TGTGCCAGCAGCAACGGGGGGTACGAGCGGGACACTTTCTACGAGCAGTACTTC. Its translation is CASSNGGYERDTFYEQYF.